Each of the 29 T cell receptor beta chains below was sequenced from the same sample in a study of vaccination effects on CD4 cells after COVID-19. The data were produced by immunoSEQ multiplex PCR, yet TCRdb's version contains in-frame clones alone and is incomplete. Of tens of thousands of clones in the sample, 65% to 80% were seen once. Having been cultured for 10 days, the cells underwent CD4+ T cell isolation. Participants completed two doses of the BNT162b2 or mRNA-1273 vaccine. No antigen is known for these receptors. Here the sequenced sample was CD4+ T cells from PBMCs cultured without peptide, taken after COVID-19 vaccination. The source is a human donor who received a COVID-19 vaccine.

V is TRBV5-5 and J is TRBJ2-5, with TRBD1 matching 7 bases. This CDR3 has 14 amino acids. Germline CDR1 SGHKS, CDR2 YYEKEE (reference sequence). Germline trimming cut 2 bases from V and 5 bases from J; bases unmatched to any gene: 6. The CDR3 is CASSLTGAFETQYF. As DNA, the CDR3 is TGTGCCAGCAGCTTAACAGGGGCCTTCGAGACCCAGTACTTC.

V is TRBV28 and J is TRBJ2-7; D gene ambiguous. Germline V CDR1 and CDR2: MDHEN, SYDVKM. Trimming removed 7 bases from V and 2 bases from J, with 12 bases in between. The CDR3 spans 13 residues. DNA of the CDR3: TGTGCCAGCATGAAACGATCTGCCTACGAGCAGTACGTC. This translates into CASMKRSAYEQYV.

There are a few counts of this clone. The chain combines TRBV28 with TRBJ1-5, with D possibly being TRBD1 (6 bases). The ends were cut back, 3 bases at V and 11 bases at J, with 17 bases in the middle. The CDR3 loop spans 14 amino acids. CDR1 and CDR2 from the germline V gene are MDHEN and SYDVKM. CDR3 region: CASSFGGHRQAQHF. The DNA of the CDR3 is TGTGCCAGCAGTTTTGGCGGGCATAGACAGGCCCAGCATTTT. Complete variable domain (other parts from reference TRBV28 and TRBJ1-5): DVKVTQSSRYLVKRTGEKVFLECVQDMDHENMFWYRQDPGLGLRLIYFSYDVKMKEKGDIPEGYSVSREKKERFSLILESASTNQTSMYLCASSFGGHRQAQHFGDGTRLSIL.

The chain carries TRBV5-1 and TRBJ2-5, with unresolved D. CDR1 is SGHRS and CDR2 is YFSETQ in the germline V gene. There are 14 residues in the CDR3. Trimming left V 2 bases short and J 5 bases short, with 13 bases between. The DNA of the CDR3 is TGCGCCAGCAGCTTCTCATCGCCCCCCGAGACCCAGTACTTC. Its protein product is CASSFSSPPETQYF.

DNA for the CDR3: TGTGCCACCACCTCAAGCTCCTACGAGCAGTACGTC. Amino acid sequence: CATTSSSYEQYV. V gene TRBV6-5 combines with J gene TRBJ2-7; D not resolved. V was shortened by 10 bases and J by 0 bases, with 10 bases between the two germline ends. Germline loops: CDR1 MNHEY, CDR2 SVGAGI. This CDR3 spans 12 amino acids.

The V and J genes are TRBV3-1 (or the pseudogene TRBV3-2) and TRBJ2-5, with unresolved D. From germline, CDR1 is LGHDT and CDR2 YNNKEL (reference sequence). The CDR3 contains 14 residues. Trimming took off 6 bases at V and 2 bases at J, with 13 bases between the two ends. This CDR3 is CASRKQMGQETQYF. For the CDR3, the DNA is TGTGCCAGCAGGAAACAGATGGGGCAAGAGACCCAGTACTTC.

The V gene is TRBV29-1, the J gene TRBJ1-4; D is possibly TRBD1 (5 bases). Germline V gene sequence: CDR1 SQVTM, CDR2 ANQGSEA. The CDR3 sequence is 13 residues long. V lost 3 bases and J 8 bases, leaving 13 bases between the germline ends. CDR3: CSVEISRGEKLFF. CDR3 sequence (DNA): TGCAGCGTTGAGATCTCCCGGGGGGAAAAACTGTTTTTT.

The chain uses TRBV5-8 and TRBJ1-4; weak D call: TRBD1 (5 bases). V was cut by 4 bases and J by 0 bases, with 19 bases left in between. Germline CDR1 reads SGHTS; CDR2 reads YDEGEE. This CDR3 comprises 18 residues. CDR3 bases: TGTGCCAGCAGCACGGGGTCGGGGGGACCCCCAACTAATGAAAAACTGTTTTTT. Translation gives CASSTGSGGPPTNEKLFF.

This clone was seen only a few times. The genes are TRBV24-1 and TRBJ2-2; D tentatively reads TRBD1 or TRBD2 (6 bases each). The V and J ends lost 9 bases and 11 bases respectively, with 21 bases between them. Germline assignment: CDR1 KGHDR and CDR2 SFDVKD. The CDR3 has 14 amino acids. In DNA, the CDR3 is TGTGCCACCGCGGACGGGGGCCCGTACACTGAGCTGTTTTTT. Its protein is CATADGGPYTELFF.

J is TRBJ2-7 and V is TRBV6-5; 7 nucleotides line up with TRBD1. Per the germline V gene, CDR1 is MNHEY and CDR2 is SVGAGI. J was trimmed by 0 bases and V by 5 bases; bases with no gene match: 4. The CDR3 consists of 14 residues. The CDR3, as DNA: TGTGCCAGCAGTCCCAGGGACAGCTCCTACGAGCAGTACGTC. Translating gives CASSPRDSSYEQYV.

The CDR3, as DNA: TGTGCCAGCAGTGTTCAGCGGCCCGATCAAGATGATACGCAGTATTTT. It codes for CASSVQRPDQDDTQYF. This chain links TRBV2 with TRBJ2-3; D possibly corresponds to TRBD2 (5 bases). Trimming took 4 bases from V and 6 from J, leaving 20 bases between them. Germline V gene sequence: CDR1 SNHLY, CDR2 FYNNEI. This CDR3 region has 16 residues.

The chain joins TRBV30 to TRBJ2-4; no reliable D call. Trimming removed 2 bases at V and 1 base at J, with 15 bases between. CDR1 is GTSNPN and CDR2 is SVGIG in the germline V gene (reference sequence). This CDR3 contains 16 residues. CDR3 loop: CAWSPGPPGAKNIQYF. The CDR3 nucleotides read TGTGCCTGGAGTCCAGGACCCCCTGGGGCCAAAAACATTCAGTACTTC.

The V and J genes are TRBV18 and TRBJ1-4; D not certain. V was pared by 5 bases and J by 6 bases, with 16 bases between. CDR3 length: 15 residues. CDR1 and CDR2 from the germline V gene are KGHSH and LQKENI. The CDR3 loop is CASSNFRQVDEKLFF. Written as DNA, the CDR3 is TGTGCCAGCTCAAACTTCAGGCAGGTGGATGAAAAACTGTTTTTT.

In its sample, this clone was seen a few times. The chain is built from TRBV3-1 (or the pseudogene TRBV3-2) and TRBJ1-2, with D perhaps matching TRBD1 (5 bases). CDR1 is LGHDT, CDR2 YNNKEL, per germline (reference sequence). This CDR3 contains 16 residues. V lost 4 bases to trimming and J lost 1 base, with 16 bases between them. The CDR3 DNA follows: TGTGCCAGCAGCCGCACGCCCACTGGGGGTAACTATGGCTACACCTTC. The encoded protein is CASSRTPTGGNYGYTF.

The chain joins TRBV7-3 to TRBJ2-6, with D perhaps matching TRBD1 (6 bases). This CDR3 comprises 15 residues. Trimming shortened V by 3 bases and J by 4 bases, and 10 bases separated the two germline ends. Germline assignment: CDR1 SGHTA and CDR2 FQGTGA. The CDR3 reads CASSFQGSGANVLTF. CDR3 sequence (DNA): TGTGCCAGCAGCTTCCAGGGGTCCGGGGCCAACGTCCTGACTTTC.

V usage is TRBV6-5 and J usage is TRBJ1-4, with 7 bases lining up with TRBD1. Trimming at V came to 2 bases and at J to 6 bases, leaving 6 bases not matched to a gene. CDR3 length: 15 residues. CDR1 and CDR2 (germline): MNHEY, SVGAGI. The CDR3, as DNA: TGTGCCAGCAGTTACACAGGACAGGCTCATGAAAAACTGTTTTTT. This sequence encodes CASSYTGQAHEKLFF.

The chain has TRBV12-3 or TRBV12-4 and TRBJ1-1, with no clear D. CDR3 length: 12 amino acids. The ends were cut back, 0 bases at V and 10 bases at J, with 9 bases in the middle. The CDR3 region is CASSLASVGAFF. CDR3 in DNA: TGTGCCAGCAGTTTAGCGAGTGTGGGAGCTTTCTTT.

V usage is TRBV10-1 and J usage is TRBJ2-3; a possible D gene is TRBD2 (5 bases). The CDR3 length is 12 residues. Looked up from germline, CDR1 is WNHNN and CDR2 is SYGVQD (reference sequence). Trimming cost V 5 bases and J 10 bases, with 13 bases left between them. The CDR3 DNA sequence: TGCGCCAGCAGTATGGGCCCGAGGGCGCAGTATTTT. The encoded protein is CASSMGPRAQYF.

The genes are TRBV5-1 and TRBJ2-2; D might be TRBD1 (5 bases). The V end was cut by 3 bases, the J end by 1 base, with 7 bases between. The CDR3 totals 14 residues. Germline V lookup: CDR1 SGHRS, CDR2 YFSETQ. CDR3 in amino acids: CASSSTVNTGELFF. The CDR3 nucleotides read TGCGCCAGCAGCTCGACAGTGAACACCGGGGAGCTGTTTTTT.

The chain joins TRBV6-1 to TRBJ2-3, with 8 bases lining up with TRBD1. The junction had 8 bases not matched to a gene; V was cut back by 4 bases and J by 2 bases. CDR3 length equals 16 residues. The germline CDR1 and CDR2 sequences are MNHNS and SASEGT. Here the CDR3 reads CASSGDGQGNTDTQYF. The CDR3 region has the DNA TGTGCCAGCAGTGGGGACGGACAGGGAAACACAGATACGCAGTATTTT.

The chain combines TRBV21-1 with TRBJ1-4; the table gives TRBD1 as D, unverified against the DNA. TRBV21-1 is flagged as a pseudogene. The CDR3 extends over 16 amino acids. The CDR3 sequence is CASSNFSDTTNEKLFF. For the CDR3, the DNA is TGTGCCAGCAGCAACTTTAGTGACACAACTAATGAAAAACTGTTTTTT.

This chain connects TRBV18 to TRBJ1-3; D is unresolved. The CDR3 length is 15 residues. The germline gives CDR1 KGHSH, CDR2 LQKENI. The ends were cut back, 4 bases at V and 0 bases at J, with 10 bases in the middle. The CDR3 DNA is TGTGCCAGCTCACAGGACCGGAGCTCTGGAAACACCATATATTTT. This encodes CASSQDRSSGNTIYF.

The rearrangement uses TRBV6-5 and TRBJ2-2, with D unclear. CDR1 is MNHEY and CDR2 is SVGAGI in the germline V gene. The germline V and J ends were trimmed by 0 bases and 9 bases, with 8 bases remaining between them. The CDR3 contains 13 residues. The CDR3 reads CASSYSRGRELFF. The DNA of the CDR3 is TGTGCCAGCAGTTACTCCCGTGGAAGGGAGCTGTTTTTT.

The J gene is TRBJ1-2, the V gene TRBV5-8, with D tentatively TRBD1 (6 bases). Trimming pared 2 bases from V and 1 base from J, leaving 9 bases between. This CDR3 contains 14 residues. The germline V gene encodes CDR1 SGHTS and CDR2 YDEGEE. CDR3 coding DNA: TGTGCCAGCAGCTTAGCAGGGGTTAACTATGGCTACACCTTC. Residues: CASSLAGVNYGYTF.

This chain joins TRBV5-1 and TRBJ1-1; D uncertain. CDR1 and CDR2 (germline): SGHRS, YFSETQ. The CDR3 has 12 amino acids. V was pared by 1 base and J by 3 bases, with 4 bases between. DNA of the CDR3: TGCGCCAGCAGCTTGAGTGACACTGAAGCTTTCTTT. Protein: CASSLSDTEAFF.

The gene calls are TRBV5-8 and TRBJ2-3; 10 bases align to TRBD1. The CDR3 sequence is 14 residues long. Per the germline V gene, CDR1 is SGHTS and CDR2 is YDEGEE. V dropped 7 bases and J dropped 1; count of bases not matched to a gene: 3. CDR3 nucleotide sequence: TGTGCCAGCCCCGGGACAGGGGGCACAGATACGCAGTATTTT. This gives the protein CASPGTGGTDTQYF.

The V call is TRBV9, the J call TRBJ1-2; D unclear. This CDR3 has 17 residues. Germline V gene lookup returns CDR1 SGDLS and CDR2 YYNGEE. The V and J ends lost 0 bases and 4 bases respectively, with 19 bases between them. Written as DNA, the CDR3 is TGTGCCAGCAGCGTAGTCTTTTGGTACCATCGGAGCTATGGCTACACCTTC. Encoded protein: CASSVVFWYHRSYGYTF.

CDR3 sequence (DNA): TGTGCCAGCAGCCCCGGGGGGGCCTACAATGAGCAGTTCTTC. Translated: CASSPGGAYNEQFF. J is TRBJ2-1 and V is TRBV6-5, with 8 bases lining up with TRBD2. This CDR3 contains 14 residues. CDR1 and CDR2 (germline): MNHEY, SVGAGI. Germline trimming cut 6 bases from V and 2 bases from J; bases unmatched to any gene: 3.

The chain links TRBV5-1 to TRBJ1-2; D unresolved. V lost 1 base and J 4 bases, leaving 11 bases between the germline ends. This CDR3 has 14 amino acids. Germline lookup yields CDR1 SGHRS and CDR2 YFSETQ. This CDR3 reads CASSLLGGFYGYTF. The CDR3 nucleotides read TGCGCCAGCAGCTTGTTAGGTGGTTTCTATGGCTACACCTTC.